This T cell receptor beta chain was retrieved from a study of memory CD4+ T cells and cytomegalovirus serostatus. Overall study context: Of the healthy Belgian adults, 9 were CMV seropositive and 24 seronegative. Findings of the study overall: CD4+ memory repertoires contained about 40% of the roughly 150 reported CMV TCRbeta sequences. CMV serostatus prediction reached median AUC 0.95, or 0.91 with US-trained model.

This clone was observed once. Antigen unknown. This CDR3 is 13 amino acids long. With V trimmed by 2 bases and J by 2 bases, 0 bases remained unmatched. Per the germline V gene, CDR1 is SGHKS and CDR2 is YYEKEE (reference sequence). The sort gate was single viable CD3+CD4+CD8-CD45RO+ cells for memory CD4+ T cells. In the study's own analysis: Out-of-frame sequences were removed, leaving 2 million to 2.5 million distinct TCRbeta sequences. Sequencing was performed with immunoSEQ multiplex PCR; in TCRdb, only in-frame clones are kept and a portion is missing. Clone size and the V and J calls come from that table; the DNA yielded D and trimming. The table records 55,000 to 65,000 clones, roughly three quarters of them present only once.

This sequence was found in an adult in good health and CMV-seronegative. The rearrangement links TRBV5-5 to TRBJ2-7; 8 bases fit TRBD1. Material: memory CD4+ T cells from blood. CDR3 nucleotide sequence: TGTGCCAGCAGCTTACAGGGGGCCTACGAGCAGTACTTC. This codes for CASSLQGAYEQYF.